This T cell receptor beta chain stems from a study of T-cell reconstitution after alpha-beta-depleted transplantation in children. TCRbeta library construction was performed incorporating unique molecular identifiers. TCRdb reanalysed the PCR reads using MiXCR and keeps one entry per CDR3 protein. The table shows about 250,000 distinct CDR3 sequences, with roughly a quarter occurring only once. Details on this clonotype: Its cognate antigen is unknown.

The length of the CDR3 is 15 residues. V was shortened by 5 bases and J by 3 bases, with 17 bases between the two germline ends. The V gene's germline CDR1 is MNHEY and CDR2 SMNVEV (reference sequence). Study-level findings and limits: Several hundred expanded graft clones reportedly supplied alpha-beta T cells about two months after transplant. Diversity of TCRbeta at day 60 was high in some patients, arising from surviving recipient T cells and thymic progenitors. At the one-year point after transplant, T-cell counts and TCRbeta diversity were found to come mostly from T cells that had been newly produced.

The chain carries TRBV27 and TRBJ2-7; D unclear. The sample in question was PBMCs, mostly from graft donor cells, obtained 360 days after TCRalphabeta/CD19-depleted stem cell transplant. This receptor was obtained from a female patient aged 2-10 years who had a stem cell transplant for congenital amegakaryocytic thrombocytopenia, so the T cells may come from the graft donor. Written as DNA, the CDR3 is TGTGCCAGCAGTGAGGCGGACCGATCTATCTACGAGCAGTACTTC. Translated: CASSEADRSIYEQYF.